Sequencing of this T cell receptor beta chain was carried out in a study of shared T cell receptors in the human thymus. TCRdb keeps only in-frame clones here, not all; method: immunoSEQ multiplex PCR. The data contain 700,000 to 750,000 clones, over 75% of them singletons. The CDR3 covers 13 residues. The V gene's germline CDR1 is MDHEN and CDR2 SYDVKM. V gave up 5 bases and J gave up 6 bases, with 14 bases separating them. This sample was shared with a second study, whose subject was human thymus T cells. That source reports: Each of the donors was a healthy Finnish infant who was undergoing open corrective cardiac surgery for congenital heart defects. The source of the thymus tissue was resections taken during corrective heart surgery. Related research described strongly overlapping thymic repertoires in unrelated people.

This chain connects TRBV28 to TRBJ2-7; unclear D gene. This sequence originates from a girl under three years old with a congenital heart defect. The sequenced material came from thymocytes. CDR3 sequence: CASSLQDFFEQYF. CDR3 bases: TGTGCCAGCAGTCTTCAGGATTTCTTCGAGCAGTACTTC.